Listed here are 6 T cell receptor beta chains from one sample, sequenced in a study of shared clonotypes between healthy human individuals. The method was immunoSEQ multiplex PCR; TCRdb's version includes in-frame clones alone and lacks a portion of them. The table records hundreds of thousands of clones, around 67% of them present only once. Sequencing input: memory CD4+ T cells sorted from blood. Regarding subset: CD45RA-negative fraction. The receptor source for this set is a woman younger than 45 in good health.

The genes are TRBV28 and TRBJ2-7, with 7 bases identical to TRBD1. Germline CDR1 and CDR2: MDHEN and SYDVKM. The CDR3 length is 14 residues. Trimming at V came to 2 bases and at J to 2 bases, leaving 3 bases not matched to a gene. DNA for the CDR3: TGTGCCAGCAGTTTAATACAGGGGACCTACGAGCAGTACTTC. Residues: CASSLIQGTYEQYF.

The chain is built from TRBV18 and TRBJ1-1; D is uncertain. Deletions cut 1 base from V and 1 base from J, with 10 bases between. The germline V gene has CDR1 KGHSH and CDR2 LQKENI. The CDR3 is 15 amino acids. The CDR3, as DNA: TGTGCCAGCTCACCACTGAGAGAACAGAACACTGAAGCTTTCTTT. Translation: CASSPLREQNTEAFF.

The chain is built from TRBV5-1 and TRBJ1-2; 8 bases agree with TRBD1. The CDR3 contains 15 residues. V trimming: 0 bases; J trimming: 4 bases; junction bases outside the gene matches: 5. Germline-derived CDR1 and CDR2 are SGHRS and YFSETQ. The CDR3 DNA reads TGCGCCAGCAGCTTGGGTGACAGGGGAGGCTATGGCTACACCTTC. Translating gives CASSLGDRGGYGYTF.

This clone was counted a single time. V gene TRBV29-1 combines with J gene TRBJ1-1; D may be TRBD1 (6 bases). V lost 5 bases to trimming and J lost 0 bases, with 25 bases between them. Germline CDR1 is SQVTM and CDR2 is ANQGSEA. The length of the CDR3 is 18 residues. As DNA, the CDR3 is TGCAGCGTTCAACCACAAGGGGGAAACGGGTTCATGAACACTGAAGCTTTCTTT. This sequence encodes CSVQPQGGNGFMNTEAFF.

A word on this clone: Other DNA sequences from this sample encode an identical CDR3 as well. The rearrangement links TRBV30 to TRBJ1-5; TRBD1 agrees at 7 bases. V shed 2 bases, J shed 4 bases, and the junction held 2 bases outside the gene matches. CDR3 length equals 13 residues. Per the germline V gene, CDR1 is GTSNPN and CDR2 is SVGIG (reference sequence). The CDR3 sequence: CAWSPGGNQPQHF. For the CDR3, the DNA is TGTGCCTGGAGTCCAGGGGGTAATCAGCCCCAGCATTTT.

V gene TRBV4-2 combines with J gene TRBJ1-2, with D tentatively TRBD1 (6 bases). CDR3 length: 15 amino acids. Trimming stripped 8 bases from V and 3 bases from J, with 19 bases between. Germline V gene data show CDR1 as LGHNA and CDR2 as YNFKEQ. Here the CDR3 DNA reads TGTGCCAGCCATGGCATCCCGGGACAAGACTATGGCTACACCTTC. Translated: CASHGIPGQDYGYTF.